This T cell receptor (beta chain) was found in a study of blood T cell repertoires in COVID-19. Study context: Acute-phase and convalescent COVID-19 samples originated in the United States, Italy and Spain. The cDNA or gDNA used as material had been derived from T cells, B-cell-depleted T cells, or PBMCs.

The method was immunoSEQ multiplex PCR; TCRdb's version includes in-frame clones alone and lacks a portion of them. This table has about 39,000 clones, over 75% appearing once. The CDR3 runs 11 residues. The V end was cut by 0 bases, the J end by 9 bases, with 6 bases between. From germline, CDR1 is GTSNPN and CDR2 SVGIG (reference sequence). The TCR originated in a human donor in a cohort sampled during active COVID-19. The chain employs TRBV30 and TRBJ2-1; D call uncertain. Sequenced material: peripheral blood. The CDR3 spells CAWSVRVEQFF. CDR3 sequence (DNA): TGTGCCTGGAGTGTAAGAGTTGAGCAGTTCTTC.